Shown below are 30 T cell receptor beta chains from a single sample sequenced in a study of blood T cell repertoires in COVID-19. Assay: immunoSEQ multiplex PCR; the TCRdb copy retains only in-frame clones and omits some. This table holds roughly 100,000 clones, 70% to 80% found once. Specimen: peripheral blood. All receptors come from a human donor with acute or convalescent COVID-19. The donor label of this sample is uncertain.

The rearrangement joins TRBV11-3 to TRBJ2-2; 10 nucleotides align to TRBD1. From germline, CDR1 is SGHNT and CDR2 YENEEA. Trimming took 4 bases from V and 6 from J; bases not matched to a gene: 8. This CDR3 is 16 amino acids long. The CDR3 DNA reads as TGTGCCAGCAGCTCGCGAAGGGACAGGGGAGCCGGGGAGCTGTTTTTT. Its translation is CASSSRRDRGAGELFF.

The chain combines TRBV5-5 with TRBJ1-1; the match to TRBD1 covers 7 bases. Germline-derived CDR1 and CDR2 are SGHKS and YYEKEE (reference sequence). J lost 4 bases, V lost 2 bases, and 8 bases had no gene match. CDR3 length: 15 amino acids. CDR3 DNA: TGTGCCAGCAGCTTCGATCGCAGGGGGGTCACTGAAGCTTTCTTT. Translated, it gives CASSFDRRGVTEAFF.

The chain combines TRBV7-2 with TRBJ2-7; TRBD1 agrees at 12 bases. The CDR3 is 16 amino acids. Germline trimming cut 6 bases from V and 5 bases from J; bases unmatched to any gene: 11. Germline V gene lookup returns CDR1 SGHTA and CDR2 FQGNSA. DNA for the CDR3: TGTGCCAGCAGACTAACTTCGGGACAGGGGGCCGACGAGCAGTACTTC. As protein: CASRLTSGQGADEQYF.

The gene calls are TRBV2 and TRBJ1-1, with D perhaps TRBD1 (5 bases). Per the germline V gene, CDR1 is SNHLY and CDR2 is FYNNEI. V lost 6 bases, J lost 7 bases, and 9 bases lay in between. This CDR3 comprises 11 residues. The CDR3 spells CASRRQSEAFF. The CDR3 DNA reads TGTGCCAGCAGGAGACAGAGTGAAGCTTTCTTT.

The rearrangement links TRBV13 to TRBJ1-2; 8 nucleotides align to TRBD1. CDR1 PRHDT and CDR2 FYEKMQ come from the germline V gene (reference sequence). J lost 3 bases, V lost 5 bases, and 17 bases had no gene match. The CDR3 totals 18 residues. The CDR3 reads CASSGRQGPRWADYGYTF. The CDR3 DNA follows: TGTGCCAGCAGCGGAAGACAGGGGCCCAGGTGGGCCGACTATGGCTACACCTTC.

The chain links TRBV19 to TRBJ1-5, with TRBD1 matching 7 bases. The J segment lost 4 bases and the V segment lost 5 bases, leaving 11 bases of the junction unmatched. CDR1 is LNHDA and CDR2 is SQIVND in the germline V gene (reference sequence). This CDR3 has 16 residues. The CDR3 nucleotides are TGTGCCAGTAGTCCGCGCATGGACAGGCGTAATCAGCCCCAGCATTTT. It is translated as CASSPRMDRRNQPQHF. The whole variable domain, remainder taken from reference TRBV19 and TRBJ1-5, is DGGITQSPKYLFRKEGQNVTLSCEQNLNHDAMYWYRQDPGQGLRLIYYSQIVNDFQKGDIAEGYSVSREKKESFPLTVTSAQKNPTAFYLCASSPRMDRRNQPQHFGDGTRLSIL.

This clone turned up a few times. The V gene is TRBV15, the J gene TRBJ1-1; no definite D call. CDR1 is LNHNV, CDR2 YYDKDF, per germline (reference sequence). With 0 bases removed from V and 1 base from J, the gap between germline ends came to 6 bases. There are 14 residues in the CDR3. The CDR3 protein is CATSRDRGNTEAFF. CDR3 DNA: TGTGCCACCAGCAGAGATCGCGGGAACACTGAAGCTTTCTTT.

This clone was seen many times. The V and J genes are TRBV11-1 and TRBJ2-2; 8 nucleotides agree with TRBD1. The CDR3 loop spans 13 amino acids. The V gene's germline CDR1 is SGHAT and CDR2 FQDESV (reference sequence). With V trimmed by 5 bases and J by 5 bases, 1 base remained unmatched. The CDR3 DNA follows: TGTGCCAGCAGCCGACAGGGGACCGGGGAGCTGTTTTTT. As protein: CASSRQGTGELFF.

The V gene is TRBV2, the J gene TRBJ1-6; 9 bases fit TRBD1. Germline assignment: CDR1 SNHLY and CDR2 FYNNEI. Trimming took 6 bases from V and 4 from J; bases not matched to a gene: 4. This CDR3 region has 15 residues. The CDR3 spells CASRRGQGYNSPLHF. In nucleotides, the CDR3 is TGTGCCAGCAGGCGAGGACAGGGGTATAATTCACCCCTCCACTTT.

This clone appeared a few times. This sequence joins TRBV2 and TRBJ1-2; tentative D call: TRBD1 (6 bases). The CDR3 loop spans 15 amino acids. The germline CDR1 and CDR2 sequences are SNHLY and FYNNEI. The V and J ends lost 1 base and 3 bases respectively, with 12 bases between them. The CDR3 coding sequence is TGTGCCAGCAGTGAAGGCTCGACAGGCTACTATGGCTACACCTTC. Encoded protein: CASSEGSTGYYGYTF. The variable domain in full, completed from reference TRBV2 and TRBJ1-2, reads EPEVTQTPSHQVTQMGQEVILRCVPISNHLYFYWYRQILGQKVEFLVSFYNNEISEKSEIFDDQFSVERPDGSNFTLKIRSTKLEDSAMYFCASSEGSTGYYGYTFGSGTRLTVV.

This clone was observed a single time. The chain links TRBV15 to TRBJ1-3, with 7 bases aligning to TRBD1. The V and J ends lost 3 bases and 0 bases, in that order; junction bases with no gene match: 2. CDR1 is LNHNV, CDR2 YYDKDF, per germline (reference sequence). The CDR3 length is 15 residues. The CDR3 nucleotides are TGTGCCACCAGCAGGGGGACAGTCTCTGGAAACACCATATATTTT. Protein product: CATSRGTVSGNTIYF.

V and J are TRBV2 and TRBJ1-1; D not resolved. V dropped 3 bases and J dropped 4 bases, with 9 bases sitting between them. The germline V gene has CDR1 SNHLY and CDR2 FYNNEI. The CDR3 covers 13 residues. The CDR3 DNA sequence: TGTGCCAGCAGTGAGGTGGAGGGCACTGAAGCTTTCTTT. It is translated as CASSEVEGTEAFF. The complete variable domain, with remaining parts taken from reference TRBV2 and TRBJ1-1, reads EPEVTQTPSHQVTQMGQEVILRCVPISNHLYFYWYRQILGQKVEFLVSFYNNEISEKSEIFDDQFSVERPDGSNFTLKIRSTKLEDSAMYFCASSEVEGTEAFFGQGTRLTVV.

Here the CDR3 DNA reads TGTGCCAGCAGCTTAGATCTTTATGGGGCCAACGTCCTGACTTTC. Residues: CASSLDLYGANVLTF. The V call is TRBV11-2, the J call TRBJ2-6; unclear D gene. CDR3 size: 15 residues. Trimming left V 0 bases short and J 3 bases short, with 6 bases between. CDR1 and CDR2 (germline): SGHAT, FQNNGV.

This clone has a single count. CDR3 nucleotides: TGTGCCAGCAGTGATGGGAGTTGGACTAATGAAAAACTGTTTTTT. As protein: CASSDGSWTNEKLFF. The chain recombines TRBV6-1 with TRBJ1-4; D gene unclear. Trimming removed 3 bases from V and 2 bases from J, with 10 bases in between. The CDR3 totals 15 residues. CDR1 and CDR2 from the germline V gene are MNHNS and SASEGT.

In this sample, this clone turned up a few times. V is TRBV11-2 and J is TRBJ1-4; TRBD1 matches at 10 bases. The V gene's germline CDR1 is SGHAT and CDR2 FQNNGV. The CDR3 extends over 15 amino acids. The V and J ends lost 5 bases and 3 bases, in that order; junction bases with no gene match: 3. The CDR3 reads CASSRQGAANEKLFF. The CDR3 DNA sequence: TGTGCCAGCAGCAGACAGGGGGCGGCTAATGAAAAACTGTTTTTT. The entire variable domain, with the rest obtained from reference TRBV11-2 and TRBJ1-4, is as follows: EAGVAQSPRYKIIEKRQSVAFWCNPISGHATLYWYQQILGQGPKLLIQFQNNGVVDDSQLPKDRFSAERLKGVDSTLKIQPAKLEDSAVYLCASSRQGAANEKLFFGSGTQLSVL.

This clone was seen once. This chain connects TRBV29-1 to TRBJ2-7; D might be TRBD1 (5 bases). The CDR3 totals 13 residues. V lost 3 bases, J lost 4 bases, and 13 bases lay in between. The V gene's germline CDR1 is SQVTM and CDR2 ANQGSEA. The CDR3 is CSVEPQVRYEQYV. DNA for the CDR3: TGCAGCGTTGAGCCACAGGTCAGATACGAGCAGTACGTC.

The rearrangement links TRBV6-5 to TRBJ2-7, with 11 bases lining up with TRBD2. The CDR3 length is 13 residues. Trimming cost V 7 bases and J 3 bases; bases outside gene matches: 2. In germline, CDR1 is MNHEY, CDR2 SVGAGI. DNA for the CDR3: TGTGCCAGCACCCTAGCGGGGGGCTACGAGCAGTACTTC. This codes for CASTLAGGYEQYF.

V and J are TRBV27 and TRBJ1-5, with D hard to call. The germline V gene has CDR1 MNHEY and CDR2 SMNVEV (reference sequence). The V gene lost 5 bases and the J gene lost 3 bases, with 17 bases spanning the gap. The CDR3 totals 16 residues. In nucleotides, the CDR3 is TGTGCCAGCAGTCCCTGGCGGGCGGGGAACAATCAGCCCCAGCATTTT. It encodes CASSPWRAGNNQPQHF.

This chain joins TRBV7-9 and TRBJ1-6; perhaps TRBD1 as D (6 bases). Germline V CDR1 and CDR2: SEHNR, FQNEAQ (reference sequence). Trimming took 10 bases from V and 4 from J, leaving 14 bases between them. CDR3 length: 14 amino acids. CDR3 loop: CATVQGTYNSPLHF. CDR3 coding DNA: TGTGCCACGGTACAGGGAACATATAATTCACCCCTCCACTTT.

The V and J genes are TRBV18 and TRBJ2-7, with TRBD1 matching over 8 bases. The CDR3 length is 12 residues. V shed 2 bases and J 6 bases; nucleotides not matched to a gene: 0. Germline-derived CDR1 and CDR2 are KGHSH and LQKENI. The CDR3 DNA reads as TGTGCCAGCTCACCAGACAGGGGCGAGCAGTACTTC. This translates into CASSPDRGEQYF.

This clone was found once. The chain combines TRBV19 with TRBJ1-2; TRBD1 is a possible D gene (6 bases). Germline lookup yields CDR1 LNHDA and CDR2 SQIVND (reference sequence). This CDR3 contains 12 residues. Trimming stripped 9 bases from V and 7 bases from J, with 15 bases between. The CDR3 DNA sequence: TGTGCCAGCCAGACAGGTTTCTCTGGCTACACCTTC. This sequence encodes CASQTGFSGYTF.

V is TRBV19 and J is TRBJ1-5; no reliable D call. Trimming took 6 bases from V and 11 from J, leaving 17 bases between them. The CDR3 length is 13 residues. Germline CDR1 is LNHDA and CDR2 is SQIVND (reference sequence). The CDR3 DNA reads as TGTGCCAGTAGCCGGGGTCCCAGACTGGCCCAGCATTTT. Translation: CASSRGPRLAQHF.

The V call is TRBV7-8, the J call TRBJ1-1; 8 positions agree with TRBD1. This CDR3 region has 14 residues. Trimming at V came to 6 bases and at J to 1 base, leaving 4 bases not matched to a gene. Germline lookup yields CDR1 SGHVS and CDR2 FQNEAQ. CDR3 DNA sequence: TGTGCCAGCAGGACACAGGGGGGGAACACTGAAGCTTTCTTT. Protein: CASRTQGGNTEAFF.

The V and J genes are TRBV18 and TRBJ1-2, with a weak D call TRBD1 (6 bases). This CDR3 is built from 13 residues. Germline CDR1 reads KGHSH; CDR2 reads LQKENI. Trimming shortened V by 2 bases and J by 7 bases, and 11 bases separated the two germline ends. As DNA, the CDR3 is TGTGCCAGCTCACCATTGGGGGGGCCTGGCTACACCTTC. Amino acid sequence: CASSPLGGPGYTF.

The chain has TRBV2 and TRBJ2-2; TRBD1 matches at 8 bases. V lost 8 bases to trimming and J lost 7 bases; unmatched junction nucleotides: 9. Germline V gene sequence: CDR1 SNHLY, CDR2 FYNNEI. The CDR3 totals 14 residues. CDR3 bases: TGTGCCAGCGAAATGACAGGGGATAGCGGGGAGCTGTTTTTT. Protein product: CASEMTGDSGELFF. The full variable domain, in which reference TRBV2 and TRBJ2-2 provide the parts outside the CDR3, is EPEVTQTPSHQVTQMGQEVILRCVPISNHLYFYWYRQILGQKVEFLVSFYNNEISEKSEIFDDQFSVERPDGSNFTLKIRSTKLEDSAMYFCASEMTGDSGELFFGEGSRLTVL.

The rearrangement uses TRBV19 and TRBJ2-1; 9 bases map to TRBD1. The CDR3 is 15 amino acids. The germline CDR1 and CDR2 sequences are LNHDA and SQIVND (reference sequence). With V trimmed by 7 bases and J by 2 bases, 6 bases remained unmatched. CDR3 protein: CASTMTGGAYNEQFF. The CDR3 DNA sequence: TGTGCCAGTACTATGACAGGGGGGGCCTACAATGAGCAGTTCTTC.

The genes are TRBV19 and TRBJ2-6; 9 bases map to TRBD1. This CDR3 spans 18 amino acids. Germline CDR1 and CDR2: LNHDA and SQIVND (reference sequence). Trimming cost V 3 bases and J 2 bases; bases outside gene matches: 8. The CDR3 bases are TGTGCCAGTAGTATCGGGACAGGGTGGTCCGCTGGGGCCAACGTCCTGACTTTC. Its translation is CASSIGTGWSAGANVLTF.

The rearrangement joins TRBV7-9 to TRBJ2-6; 7 nucleotides match TRBD2. In germline, CDR1 is SEHNR, CDR2 FQNEAQ (reference sequence). V lost 8 bases to trimming and J lost 1 base; unmatched junction nucleotides: 2. The CDR3 runs to 14 residues. In nucleotides, the CDR3 is TGTGCCAGCCGCGGGGGATCTGGGGCCAACGTCCTGACTTTC. Residues: CASRGGSGANVLTF.

The V and J genes are TRBV7-9 and TRBJ1-3, with a weak D call TRBD1 (5 bases). The length of the CDR3 is 16 residues. The germline V and J ends were trimmed by 2 bases and 4 bases, with 15 bases remaining between them. Germline assignment: CDR1 SEHNR and CDR2 FQNEAQ (reference sequence). CDR3 DNA: TGTGCCAGCAGCTTAAGCGCGGGGCGATTCGGAAACACCATATATTTT. It is translated as CASSLSAGRFGNTIYF.

The chain joins TRBV7-2 to TRBJ2-1, with 10 bases aligning to TRBD1. V dropped 3 bases and J dropped 3; count of bases not matched to a gene: 2. The CDR3 sequence is 15 residues long. Germline V gives CDR1 SGHTA, CDR2 FQGNSA. CDR3 sequence: CASSLDRGFYNEQFF. In DNA, the CDR3 is TGTGCCAGCAGCTTGGACAGGGGGTTCTACAATGAGCAGTTCTTC. Together with reference TRBV7-2 and TRBJ2-1, the CDR3 gives the full variable domain: GAGVSQSPSNKVTEKGKDVELRCDPISGHTALYWYRQSLGQGLEFLIYFQGNSAPDKSGLPSDRFSAERTGGSVSTLTIQRTQQEDSAVYLCASSLDRGFYNEQFFGPGTRLTVL.